The rows below give T cell receptor beta chains drawn from one sample of a study of T cell repertoires in cytomegalovirus infection. Each CDR3 protein is one row after TCRdb ran MiXCR on the reads. The table shows more than 140,000 distinct CDR3 sequences, with under 8.5% occurring only once. Sequenced input: PBMCs. The origin of the receptors is a human donor in good health (CMV status not recorded). Some clones in this sample may be carry-over from other donors' samples. Each CDR3 is given with its conserved first and last residue. The order of the fields is V gene, clone size, CDR3 protein. The size field is filled for only some rows; it gives once, few, many or a size class.

>TRBV20-1|few
CSARQIGAVDGYTF
>TRBV12-5|many
CASAELPPSSGDEAFF
>TRBV28|few
CASRTGSLNWETQYF
>TRBV28|many
CASTGTLLVAYEQYF
>TRBV19|few
CASSIRVGTEAFF
>TRBV2|many
CASTGQGASAYEQYF
>TRBV6-2/TRBV6-3|few
CASSQSSTIQYF
>TRBV6-2/TRBV6-3|.
CASGAARGQYNEQFF
>TRBV9|many
CASSVSGSTEAFF
>TRBV2|many
CASSFDRSTTPLHF
>TRBV30|many
CAWSPLSSYEQYF
>TRBV7-2|many
CASSPQPTRGDYGYTF
>TRBV4-1|many
CASSLGTGGREQYF
>TRBV5-1|many
CASSSGRRFSSYEQYF
>TRBV29-1|many
CSVEGLAGGEQFF
>TRBV20-1|many
CSATGPRSYEQYF
>TRBV7-9|many
CASSLGTGTGDYEQYF
>TRBV10-2|.
CASRDSNNSPLHF
>TRBV18|.
CASSVKGATEAFF
>TRBV29-1|many
CSVDSGGATNEKLFF
>TRBV20-1|few
CSVRTSGSYEQYF
>TRBV6-2/TRBV6-3|.
CASSYTGMTGTEAFF
>TRBV7-2|many
CASSLGWYNEQFF
>TRBV20-1|few
CSAGATSGVWGSDTQYF
>TRBV7-9|many
CASSLLAGPNTEAFF
>TRBV27|many
CASSPGTGRNQPQHF
>TRBV6-6|many
CASTKEGLPSSYNEQFF
>TRBV7-9|.
CASSSVGYGYTF
>TRBV2|many
CASRAREDQETQYF
>TRBV27|many
CASKLAGATRQFF
>TRBV20-1|.
CSAAQGGGYNSPLHF
>TRBV29-1|many
CSASGQGDIQYF
>TRBV7-6|many
CASSPGGEETQYF
>TRBV6-2/TRBV6-3|many
CASRGQGRYGYTF
>TRBV7-6|many
CASSLRQGRSGANVLTF
>TRBV6-1|many
CASRGAASEGGELFF
>TRBV7-2|many
CASSLDPRLETQYF
>TRBV28|few
CASSLHDLGNTIYF